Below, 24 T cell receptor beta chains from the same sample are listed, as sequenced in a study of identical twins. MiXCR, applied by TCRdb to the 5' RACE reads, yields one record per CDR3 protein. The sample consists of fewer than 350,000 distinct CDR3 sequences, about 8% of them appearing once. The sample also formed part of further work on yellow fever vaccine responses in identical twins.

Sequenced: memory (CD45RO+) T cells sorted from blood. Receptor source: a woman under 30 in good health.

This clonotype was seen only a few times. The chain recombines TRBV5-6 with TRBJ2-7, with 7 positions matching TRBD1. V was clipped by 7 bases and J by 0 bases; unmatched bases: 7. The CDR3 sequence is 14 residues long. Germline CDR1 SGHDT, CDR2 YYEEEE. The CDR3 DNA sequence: TGTGCCAGCGGGGAGCAGGGGGACTCCTACGAGCAGTACGTC. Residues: CASGEQGDSYEQYV.

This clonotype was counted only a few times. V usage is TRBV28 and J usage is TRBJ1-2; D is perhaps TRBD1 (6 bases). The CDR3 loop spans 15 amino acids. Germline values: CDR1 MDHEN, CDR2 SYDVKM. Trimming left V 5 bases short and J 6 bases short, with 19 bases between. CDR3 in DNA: TGTGCCAGCAGTGTCCCGACAGGTTTAAAGAATGGCTACACCTTC. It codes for CASSVPTGLKNGYTF.

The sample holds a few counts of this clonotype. Here the CDR3 reads CASSSGIMNTEAFF. The CDR3 DNA sequence: TGTGCCAGCAGCTCAGGGATTATGAACACTGAAGCTTTCTTT. The chain has TRBV7-8 and TRBJ1-1, with D possibly being TRBD1 (5 bases). Trimming cost V 4 bases and J 0 bases, with 9 bases left between them. The CDR3 is 14 amino acids. In germline, CDR1 is SGHVS, CDR2 FQNEAQ.

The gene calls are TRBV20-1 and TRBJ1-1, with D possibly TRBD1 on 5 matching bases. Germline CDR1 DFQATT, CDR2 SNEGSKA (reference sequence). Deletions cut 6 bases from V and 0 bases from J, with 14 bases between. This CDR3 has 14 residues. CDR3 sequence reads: CSAPWDGLNTEAFF. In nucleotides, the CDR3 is TGCAGTGCCCCGTGGGACGGATTGAACACTGAAGCTTTCTTT.

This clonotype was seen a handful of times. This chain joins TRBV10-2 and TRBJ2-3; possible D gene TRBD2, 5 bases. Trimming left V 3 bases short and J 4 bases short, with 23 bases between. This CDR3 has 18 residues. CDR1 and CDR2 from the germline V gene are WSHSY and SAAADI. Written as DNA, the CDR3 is TGCGCCAGCAGTGATCTAGCCAACCTGATGCCTTTGTCAGATACGCAGTATTTT. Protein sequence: CASSDLANLMPLSDTQYF.

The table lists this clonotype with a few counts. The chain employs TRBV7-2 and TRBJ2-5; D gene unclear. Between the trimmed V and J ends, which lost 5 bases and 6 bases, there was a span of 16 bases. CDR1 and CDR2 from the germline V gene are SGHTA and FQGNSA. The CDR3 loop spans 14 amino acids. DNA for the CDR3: TGTGCCAGCAGCCAAGATGTACGGGTAAAGACCCAGTACTTC. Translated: CASSQDVRVKTQYF.

The CDR3 reads CASSTAPGPRSSYEQYF. CDR3 bases: TGTGCCAGCAGTACCGCCCCCGGGCCCCGTTCCTCCTACGAGCAGTACTTC. The chain employs TRBV28 and TRBJ2-7; D remains ambiguous. CDR3 size: 17 residues. Germline CDR1 and CDR2: MDHEN and SYDVKM. The V end lost 5 bases, the J end lost 0 bases, and 20 bases lay between the germline ends.

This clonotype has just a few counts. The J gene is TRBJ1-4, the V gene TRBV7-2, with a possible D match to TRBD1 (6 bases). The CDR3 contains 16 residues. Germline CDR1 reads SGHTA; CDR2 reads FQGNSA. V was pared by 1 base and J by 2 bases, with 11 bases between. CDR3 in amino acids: CASSLVQGWTNEKLFF. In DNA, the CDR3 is TGTGCCAGCAGCTTAGTACAGGGATGGACTAATGAAAAACTGTTTTTT.

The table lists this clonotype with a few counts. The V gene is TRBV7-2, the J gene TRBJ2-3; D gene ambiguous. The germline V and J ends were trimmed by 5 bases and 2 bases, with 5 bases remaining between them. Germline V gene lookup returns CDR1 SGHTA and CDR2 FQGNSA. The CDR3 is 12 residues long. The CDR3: CASSTYTDTQYF. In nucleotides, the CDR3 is TGTGCCAGCAGCACCTACACAGATACGCAGTATTTT.

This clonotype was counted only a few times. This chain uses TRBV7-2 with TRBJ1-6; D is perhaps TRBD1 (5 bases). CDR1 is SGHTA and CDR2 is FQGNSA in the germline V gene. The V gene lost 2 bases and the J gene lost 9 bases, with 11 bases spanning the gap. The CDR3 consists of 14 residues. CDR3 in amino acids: CASSLSGFGSPLHF. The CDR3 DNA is TGTGCCAGCAGCTTATCAGGGTTCGGTTCACCCCTCCACTTT.

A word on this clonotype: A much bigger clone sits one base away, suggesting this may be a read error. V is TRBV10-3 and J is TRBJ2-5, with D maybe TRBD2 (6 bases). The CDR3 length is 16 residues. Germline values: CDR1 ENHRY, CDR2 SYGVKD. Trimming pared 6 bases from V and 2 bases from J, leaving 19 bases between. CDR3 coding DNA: TGTGCCATCAGAACCTCCTCGGGACTTGGACAAGAGACCCAGTACTTC. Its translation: CAIRTSSGLGQETQYF.

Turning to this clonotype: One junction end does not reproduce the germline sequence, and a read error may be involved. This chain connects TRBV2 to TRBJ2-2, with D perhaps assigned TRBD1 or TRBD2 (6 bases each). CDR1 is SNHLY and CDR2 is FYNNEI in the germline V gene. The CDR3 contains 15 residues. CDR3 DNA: TGTGCCAGCAACCTCAAGGGGGGCGACACCGGGGACCTGTTTTTT. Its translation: CASNLKGGDTGDLFF. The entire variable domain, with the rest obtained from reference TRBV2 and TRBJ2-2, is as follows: EPEVTQTPSHQVTQMGQEVILRCVPISNHLYFYWYRQILGQKVEFLVSFYNNEISEKSEIFDDQFSVERPDGSNFTLKIRSTKLEDSAMYFCASNLKGGDTGDLFFGEGSRLTVL.

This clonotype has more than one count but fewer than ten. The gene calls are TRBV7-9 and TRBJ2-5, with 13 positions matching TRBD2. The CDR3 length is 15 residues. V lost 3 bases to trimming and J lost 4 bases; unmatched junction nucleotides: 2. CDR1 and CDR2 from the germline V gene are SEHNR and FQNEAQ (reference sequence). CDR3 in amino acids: CASSLGTSGIETQYF. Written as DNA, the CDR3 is TGTGCCAGCAGCTTGGGGACTAGCGGGATAGAGACCCAGTACTTC.

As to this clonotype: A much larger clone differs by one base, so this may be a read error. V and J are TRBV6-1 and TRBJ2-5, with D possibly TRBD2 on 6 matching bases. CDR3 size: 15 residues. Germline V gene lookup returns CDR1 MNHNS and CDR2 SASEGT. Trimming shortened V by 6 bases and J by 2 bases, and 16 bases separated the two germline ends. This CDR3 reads CASSPGSGRQETQYF. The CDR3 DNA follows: TGTGCCAGCAGCCCGGGAAGCGGGCGGCAAGAGACCCAGTACTTC.

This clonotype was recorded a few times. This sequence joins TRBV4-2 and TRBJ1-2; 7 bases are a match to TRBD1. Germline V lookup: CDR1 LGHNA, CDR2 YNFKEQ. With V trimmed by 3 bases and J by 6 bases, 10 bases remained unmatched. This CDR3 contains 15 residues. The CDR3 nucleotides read TGTGCCAGCAGCCAGGTCGAGACAGGGTTTGATGGCTACACCTTC. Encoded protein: CASSQVETGFDGYTF.

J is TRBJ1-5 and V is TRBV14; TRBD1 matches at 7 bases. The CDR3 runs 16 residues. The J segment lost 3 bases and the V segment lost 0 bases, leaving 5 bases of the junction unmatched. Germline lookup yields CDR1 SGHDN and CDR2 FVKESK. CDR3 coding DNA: TGTGCCAGCAGCCAAGAAGGAGGGGGCATCAATCAGCCCCAGCATTTT. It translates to CASSQEGGGINQPQHF.

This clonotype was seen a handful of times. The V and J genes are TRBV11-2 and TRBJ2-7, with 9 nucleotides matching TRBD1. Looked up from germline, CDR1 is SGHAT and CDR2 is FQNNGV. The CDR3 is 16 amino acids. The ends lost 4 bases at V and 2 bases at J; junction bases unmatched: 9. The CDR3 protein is CASSSGQGLGTYEQYF. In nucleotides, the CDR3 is TGTGCCAGCAGCTCAGGACAGGGGTTGGGGACCTACGAGCAGTACTTC.

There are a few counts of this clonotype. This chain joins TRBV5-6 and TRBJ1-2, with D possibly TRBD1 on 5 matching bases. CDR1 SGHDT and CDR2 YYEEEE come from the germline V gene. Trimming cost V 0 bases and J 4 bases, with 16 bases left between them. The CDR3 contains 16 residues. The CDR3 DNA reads TGTGCCAGCAGCTTGGGTGGAGGAGGGGTCAGCTATGGCTACACCTTC. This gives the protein CASSLGGGGVSYGYTF.

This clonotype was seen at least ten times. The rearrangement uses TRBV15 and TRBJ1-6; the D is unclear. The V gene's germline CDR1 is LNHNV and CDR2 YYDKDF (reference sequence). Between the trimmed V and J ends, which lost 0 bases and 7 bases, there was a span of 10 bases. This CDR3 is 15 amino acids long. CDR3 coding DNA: TGTGCCACCAGCAGAGATCGGGCCCGGAATTCACCCCTCCACTTT. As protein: CATSRDRARNSPLHF.

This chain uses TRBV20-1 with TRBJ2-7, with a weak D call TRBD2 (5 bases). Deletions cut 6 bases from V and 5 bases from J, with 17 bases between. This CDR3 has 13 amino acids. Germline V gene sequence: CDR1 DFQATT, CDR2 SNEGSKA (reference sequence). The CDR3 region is CSAKDGESNEQYV. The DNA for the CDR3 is TGCAGTGCCAAGGACGGGGAAAGTAACGAGCAGTACGTC.

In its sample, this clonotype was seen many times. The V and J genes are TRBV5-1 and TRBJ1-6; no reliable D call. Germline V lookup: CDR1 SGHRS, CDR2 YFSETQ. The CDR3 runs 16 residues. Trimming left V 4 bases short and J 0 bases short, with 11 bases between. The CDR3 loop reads CASSHKTGSYNSPLHF. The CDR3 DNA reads TGCGCCAGCAGCCACAAAACGGGCTCCTATAATTCACCCCTCCACTTT.

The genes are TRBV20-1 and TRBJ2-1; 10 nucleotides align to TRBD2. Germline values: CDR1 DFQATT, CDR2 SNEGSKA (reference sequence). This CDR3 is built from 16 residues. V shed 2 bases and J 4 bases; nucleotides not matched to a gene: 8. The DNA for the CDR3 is TGCAGTGCTAGAATCTCTAGCGGGAGTTCGTACAATGAGCAGTTCTTC. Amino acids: CSARISSGSSYNEQFF.

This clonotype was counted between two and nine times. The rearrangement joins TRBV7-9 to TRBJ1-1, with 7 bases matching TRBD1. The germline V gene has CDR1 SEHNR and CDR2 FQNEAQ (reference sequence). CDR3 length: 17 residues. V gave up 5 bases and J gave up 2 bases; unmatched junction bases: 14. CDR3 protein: CASSSRTGGASNTEAFF. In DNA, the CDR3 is TGTGCCAGCAGCAGCCGGACAGGTGGGGCCAGTAACACTGAAGCTTTCTTT.

The CDR3 DNA sequence: TGTGCCAGCAGTGGGGTCCCGGGACAGGGAGTTAGCAATCAGCCCCAGCATTTT. Translation: CASSGVPGQGVSNQPQHF. V usage is TRBV2 and J usage is TRBJ1-5; 9 bases agree with TRBD1. CDR1 is SNHLY, CDR2 FYNNEI, per germline. After removal of 4 bases from V and 0 bases from J, the junction contained 10 bases not matched to a gene. CDR3 length: 18 residues.